The T cell receptor beta chain described here comes from a study of blood T cell repertoires in COVID-19. Study-wide background: The United States, Italy and Spain were the sources of the acute and convalescent COVID-19 samples. Nucleic acid was either cDNA or gDNA, and it came from T cells, B-cell-depleted T cells, or PBMCs.

Methods used by the authors: Amplification from reference gene primers served as the basis for estimated nucleated cell counts. The method was immunoSEQ multiplex PCR; TCRdb's version includes in-frame clones alone and lacks a portion of them. V and J calls and clone size come straight from that table; D and trimming were deduced from the DNA. The sample holds about 130,000 clones; about 77% are singletons and the top ten take around 20%. CDR1 SGHRS and CDR2 YFSETQ come from the germline V gene. The CDR3 runs 14 residues. Between the trimmed V and J ends, which lost 2 bases and 2 bases, there was a span of 10 bases.

This sequence originates from a man at least 80 years old with acute or convalescent COVID-19. Sequencing was performed on peripheral blood. V usage is TRBV5-1 and J usage is TRBJ1-2, with D possibly being TRBD1 (6 bases). The CDR3 here is CASSFGDKNYGYTF. The CDR3 nucleotides are TGCGCCAGCAGCTTTGGGGACAAGAACTATGGCTACACCTTC.